This T cell receptor beta chain is drawn from a study of blood T cell repertoires in COVID-19. Background on the study: Samples came from the United States, Italy and Spain, spanning acute and convalescent COVID-19.

A single count supports this clone. The repertoire was sequenced with immunoSEQ multiplex PCR; TCRdb's copy has only in-frame clones and lacks some. The sample shows 81,000 or so clones, 65% to 90% of them seen only once. The specimen was peripheral blood. The receptor was isolated from a man aged 45-65 years with COVID-19, enrolled during active disease.

CDR3 sequence: CASSDMTSGRVEQFF. The CDR3 coding sequence is TGTGCCAGCAGTGACATGACTAGCGGGAGAGTTGAGCAGTTCTTC. This chain links TRBV6-1 with TRBJ2-1, with 12 nucleotides matching TRBD2. The CDR3 is made up of 15 amino acids. The germline V gene encodes CDR1 MNHNS and CDR2 SASEGT. V was clipped by 3 bases and J by 9 bases; unmatched bases: 6.